This T cell receptor beta chain was recovered during a study of PD-1 blockade in classical Hodgkin lymphoma. This CDR3 has 14 residues. V shed 2 bases and J 4 bases; nucleotides not matched to a gene: 2. Germline-derived CDR1 and CDR2 are MNHEY and SVGAGI. Notes on the study in general: There remain no defined causes for the repertoire differences, which possibly reflect disease activity or prior therapy. Before treatment, complete responders showed about the same diversity as newly diagnosed patients.

Turning to this clone: The antigen is undetermined.

Sequenced by immunoSEQ multiplex PCR; TCRdb stores in-frame clones only, minus some. The sample consists of about 100,000 clones, about 89% of them appearing once. All patients relapsed after autologous stem cell transplantation, and brentuximab vedotin exposure varied. The sequences come from peripheral blood mononuclear cells (PBMCs), collected before the second cycle of nivolumab. This rearrangement joins TRBV6-5 to TRBJ2-7, with 10 bases lining up with TRBD2. The clonotype comes from a human donor with classical Hodgkin lymphoma. The CDR3 DNA sequence: TGTGCCAGCAGTTACCAGCGGGGGGGGTACGAGCAGTACTTC. This sequence encodes CASSYQRGGYEQYF.